These T cell receptor beta chains were read from a single sample in a study of CD8 T cells in Susac syndrome. MiXCR was run by TCRdb on the immunoSEQ multiplex PCR reads, yielding one entry per CDR3 protein. In the table there are about 280,000 distinct CDR3 sequences, around 84% of which are singletons. The sequencing sample was made of CD8+ T cells from PBMCs. These receptors all stem from a human donor with multiple sclerosis. Both conserved end residues are part of each CDR3. Expanded clones are given a class, and other clones once, few, many or no size at all.

j_call v_call clone_size cdr3_aa
TRBJ2-2 TRBV30 - CAWSVEGSYTGELFF
TRBJ2-1 TRBV6-2/TRBV6-3 - CASSYISGYNEQFF
TRBJ1-3 TRBV27 - CASGGENTIYF
TRBJ2-2 TRBV10-2 - CASCPAGTSGSIQLFF
TRBJ2-4 TRBV20-1 - CSARVEREWIIAKNIQYF
TRBJ2-7 TRBV24-1 - CATSESRDRGGIEQYF
TRBJ1-2 TRBV6-6 once CASINRETPYGYTF
TRBJ2-1 TRBV20-1 - CSASNVGFGYNEQFF
TRBJ2-1 TRBV12-5 once CASGLGRAEQFF
TRBJ2-1 TRBV9 - CASSPRTSATYNEQFF
TRBJ2-2 TRBV7-9 - CASSLRTAQPNTGELFF
TRBJ2-4 TRBV27 - CASSNGGTANIQYF
TRBJ1-1 TRBV13 - CASSSIRDRLYLNTEAFF
TRBJ2-3 TRBV9 - CASSPNPGLAGITDTQYF
TRBJ2-7 TRBV30 - CAWSVQVASYEQYF
TRBJ2-2 TRBV7-9 - CASSGTSGGGTGELFF
TRBJ2-3 TRBV30 - CAWSGVQGTTDTQYF
TRBJ2-3 TRBV9 - CASSVGGGSADTQYF
TRBJ2-1 TRBV20-1 - CSARLREGTGHEQFF
TRBJ2-7 TRBV12-3/TRBV12-4 - CASSWPTEKAEQYF
TRBJ2-7 TRBV27 - CASSSRKDEQYF
TRBJ1-1 TRBV7-9 - CASSLGFAEAFF
TRBJ1-5 TRBV14 - CASSQVLTGGRCNQPQHF
TRBJ2-1 TRBV15 - CATRAGGYNEQFF
TRBJ2-7 TRBV7-8 - CASSLRGGVPYEQYF
TRBJ2-3 TRBV27 - CASGDPSGRFSTDTQYF
TRBJ1-5 TRBV21-1 - CASSKRQAKEGNQPQHF
TRBJ1-6 TRBV6-5 - CASSWTEGNSPLHF
TRBJ2-1 TRBV7-9 - CASRRGRDNEQFF
TRBJ2-4 TRBV19 - CASSIREWIKNIQYF
TRBJ2-7 TRBV6-2/TRBV6-3 - CASSRGLAGAQAYEQYF
TRBJ1-4 TRBV16 once CASSRVEPNEKLFF
TRBJ2-6 TRBV23-1 - CASSQSAAYWASGLRGANVLTF
TRBJ1-1 TRBV6-2/TRBV6-3 once CASSKRGWGTEAFF
TRBJ2-1 TRBV11-1 once CASSLPEGSHWGSSYNEQFF
TRBJ2-1 TRBV13 - CASSLDEGLVNEQFF
TRBJ2-7 TRBV7-2 - CASSWVGTGTEYEQYF
TRBJ2-1 TRBV2 - CASSVQLLNNEQFF
TRBJ2-1 TRBV27 - CASSLIGRRTPITPYNEQFF
TRBJ2-3 TRBV14 - CASSPLPGQEFITQYF
TRBJ2-7 TRBV6-5 few CASSYEGYEQYF
TRBJ2-3 TRBV20-1 - CSARPGLAGGPLSTDTQYF
TRBJ2-3 TRBV2 - CASTGGAQYF
TRBJ2-7 TRBV7-3 few CASSLSPDVTYEQYF
TRBJ1-4 TRBV9 - CASSARAAQNEKLFF
TRBJ1-3 TRBV27 - CASSLTGTGLRAIYF
TRBJ1-2 TRBV6-6 - CASRDRGVVIYGYTF
TRBJ1-2 TRBV2 - CASIGIQGGYTF
TRBJ1-1 TRBV28 - CASSLKWARRPYLNPEAFF
TRBJ2-3 TRBV27 - CASSDTQDTQYF
TRBJ2-5 TRBV5-1 - CASSSEDPRGTQYF
TRBJ2-5 TRBV20-1 - CSARDWRRRQYLGGQYF
TRBJ1-1 TRBV7-3 few CASSPDGSGNTEAFF
TRBJ2-1 TRBV2 - CASDEGGTDPGPFF